A selection of T cell receptor beta chains follows, all from one sample in a study of control samples from healthy donors and cancer patients. Only in-frame clones appear in the TCRdb table, and some are missing; sequencing was by immunoSEQ multiplex PCR. The table records about 160,000 clones, approximately 90% of them present only once. What was sequenced was blood. The receptors come from a man aged 25-45 years in good health. The CDR3 runs from the conserved cysteine through the conserved F or W. Fields, in order: D gene, J gene, CDR3 length, V gene, clone size, CDR3 DNA, CDR3 protein. D genes are given only for firm matches. Expanded clones get a size class; other rows say once, few or many, or leave the size out.

TRBD1	TRBJ1-2	16	TRBV19	.	TGTGCCAGTACCCATCCAAGGGTGGACAGGGGAAATGGCTACACCTTC	CASTHPRVDRGNGYTF
.	TRBJ2-6	18	TRBV13	.	TGTGCCAGCAGCTCTAGCGACGGTTCGGGATCTGGGGCCAACGTCCTGACTTTC	CASSSSDGSGSGANVLTF
TRBD1	TRBJ2-7	12	TRBV5-6	.	TGTGCCAGCAGCCGGACAGGCTACGAGCAGTACTTC	CASSRTGYEQYF
.	TRBJ1-1	13	TRBV7-8	.	TGTGCCAGCAGCTTATTTTTGAACACTGAAGCTTTCTTT	CASSLFLNTEAFF
.	TRBJ2-1	13	TRBV4-1	.	TGCGCCAGCAGCCAAGAACTGGGGGGTGAGCAGTTCTTC	CASSQELGGEQFF
.	TRBJ2-2	14	TRBV5-6	.	TGTGCCAGCAGCGAAGCGACAAACACCGGGGAGCTGTTTTTT	CASSEATNTGELFF
.	TRBJ2-1	15	TRBV6-6	.	TGTGCCAGCAGGCCCGATTCGAGCTCCTACAATGAGCAGTTCTTC	CASRPDSSSYNEQFF
.	TRBJ2-2	16	TRBV11-2	.	TGTGCCAGCAGTCCTATTAGCGGTTCGAACACCGGGGAGCTGTTTTTT	CASSPISGSNTGELFF
TRBD1	TRBJ2-7	16	TRBV11-2	.	TGTGCCAGCAGCGCTACCCGGGGACAGGGGACGAACGAGCAGTACTTC	CASSATRGQGTNEQYF
.	TRBJ2-1	12	TRBV7-9	.	TGTGCCAGCAGCCACAGGTACAATGAGCAGTTCTTC	CASSHRYNEQFF
.	TRBJ2-3	17	TRBV9	once	TGTGCCAGCAGCGCCTACGGTGGAGCCACTAGCACAGATACGCAGTATTTT	CASSAYGGATSTDTQYF
.	TRBJ1-2	14	TRBV28	.	TGTGCCAGCAGTTTACCAGACAGGAGGAGAGGCTACACCTTC	CASSLPDRRRGYTF
TRBD2	TRBJ2-1	15	TRBV27	.	TGTGCCAGCAGGGGCACTAGCGGGAGTATCTATGAGCAGTTCTTC	CASRGTSGSIYEQFF
.	TRBJ2-7	14	TRBV19	.	TGTGCCAGTTCTTCCCTGGGGGGGCACTACGAGCAGTACTTC	CASSSLGGHYEQYF
.	TRBJ1-2	14	TRBV24-1	.	TGTGCCACCAGTGATTTTAGTTGGAAGGGCGGCTACACCTTC	CATSDFSWKGGYTF
.	TRBJ1-5	14	TRBV28	once	TGTGCCAGCAGTTTAGGACGGTTTGATCAGCCCCAGCATTTT	CASSLGRFDQPQHF
.	TRBJ2-3	15	TRBV6-4	.	TGTGCCAGCAGTGATCTGGGTAGGGGGACAGATACGCAGTATTTT	CASSDLGRGTDTQYF
.	TRBJ1-4	20	TRBV9	.	TGTGCCAGCAGCGCCCCCCACGGCCAGGGTCCGTCTCCGACTAATGAAAAACTGTTTTTT	CASSAPHGQGPSPTNEKLFF
.	TRBJ2-7	15	TRBV2	.	TGTGCCAGCAGTGTCCACAGAGATGATCCCTACGAGCAGTACTTC	CASSVHRDDPYEQYF
.	TRBJ2-7	14	TRBV3-1/TRBV3-2	.	TGTGCCAGCAGCCAATTAGGACGCCAGGGCGAGCAGTACTTC	CASSQLGRQGEQYF
.	TRBJ1-3	12	TRBV2	.	TGTGCCAGCAGTGCTACAGAAAACACCATATATTTT	CASSATENTIYF
.	TRBJ1-5	15	TRBV5-1	.	TGCGCCAGCAGCTTGGGACCGGAAGGGCATCAGCCCCAGCATTTT	CASSLGPEGHQPQHF
.	TRBJ2-1	13	TRBV24-1	.	TGTGCCACCGCCGGCCCCATGAGGAATGAGCAGTTCTTC	CATAGPMRNEQFF
.	TRBJ2-4	16	TRBV6-2/TRBV6-3	.	TGTGCCAGCAGTTACTCATCCCCGACTACTTCGAGCATTCAGTACTTC	CASSYSSPTTSSIQYF
TRBD1	TRBJ1-4	14	TRBV6-6	.	TGTGCCAGCAGTCCGGGACAGATGAATGAAAAACTGTTTTTT	CASSPGQMNEKLFF
.	TRBJ2-5	12	TRBV12-3/TRBV12-4	.	TGTGCCAGCACCATGGGAAAAGAGACCCAGTACTTC	CASTMGKETQYF
.	TRBJ2-7	15	TRBV24-1	.	TGTGCCACCAGTGATCCCGGGGGCGGATCCTACGAGCAGTACTTC	CATSDPGGGSYEQYF
.	TRBJ2-1	17	TRBV11-3	.	TGTGCCAGCAGCCCAGGTCGGGACTGGAGCTCCTACAATGAGCAGTTCTTC	CASSPGRDWSSYNEQFF
TRBD2	TRBJ2-1	15	TRBV29-1	.	TGCAGCGTTCGTGACGGCGGGGGGGTTTACAATGAGCAGTTCTTC	CSVRDGGGVYNEQFF
TRBD1	TRBJ2-2	14	TRBV5-1	.	TGCGCCAGCAGCTGGACAGGGAGCACCGGGGAGCTGTTTTTT	CASSWTGSTGELFF
.	TRBJ1-1	16	TRBV5-4	.	TGTGCCAGCAGCTTACAACGACGGATTTCTAACACTGAAGCTTTCTTT	CASSLQRRISNTEAFF
TRBD1	TRBJ1-5	15	TRBV28	.	TGTGCCAGCAGGGTGAACCGGGACAGTGCCTTCCCTCAGCATTTT	CASRVNRDSAFPQHF
.	TRBJ2-7	11	TRBV11-2	.	TGTGCCAGCAGCTTTTATAACGAGCAGTACTTC	CASSFYNEQYF
TRBD2	TRBJ2-7	13	TRBV19	.	TGTGCCAGTGGACTAGCGGGCTCCTACGAGCAGTACTTC	CASGLAGSYEQYF
TRBD2	TRBJ2-3	13	TRBV15	.	TGTGCCCTCAGCGGGGGGGCCCCAGATACGCAGTATTTT	CALSGGAPDTQYF
.	TRBJ1-2	13	TRBV28	.	TGTGCCAGCAGTTTACCGGATAACTATGGCTACACCTTC	CASSLPDNYGYTF